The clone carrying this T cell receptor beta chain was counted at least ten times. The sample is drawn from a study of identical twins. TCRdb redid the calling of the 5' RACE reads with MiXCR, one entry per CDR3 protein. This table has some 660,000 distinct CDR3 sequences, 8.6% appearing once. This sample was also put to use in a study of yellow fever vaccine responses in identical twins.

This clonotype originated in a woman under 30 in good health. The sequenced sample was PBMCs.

The CDR3 DNA sequence: TGCAGCGTTGACACGCATACAGATACGCAGTATTTT. Protein product: CSVDTHTDTQYF. The chain is built from TRBV29-1 and TRBJ2-3; D unresolved. CDR1 and CDR2 from the germline V gene are SQVTM and ANQGSEA. V lost 3 bases and J lost 3, with 7 bases in between. The CDR3 runs 12 residues.